The 12 T cell receptor beta chains listed next were all sequenced from one sample in a study of beta chain features in type 1 diabetes. Whole-study findings and limits: A moderate, significant TCRB CDR3 shortening appeared in type 1 diabetes across four CD4+ subsets.

All of the isolated RNA was reverse transcribed, so expressed TCRB transcripts were sequenced. Clones were sequenced by immunoSEQ multiplex PCR, and TCRdb holds only the in-frame ones, with some missing. The sample lists almost 350,000 clones, approximately 9.7% seen once, with about 1% in the top ten. These TCRs' antigens remain unknown. Sequenced input: central memory CD4+ T cells from blood. The receptors stem from a young man with type 1 diabetes.

The rearrangement joins TRBV9 to TRBJ2-5; D uncertain. The CDR3 totals 14 residues. Per the germline V gene, CDR1 is SGDLS and CDR2 is YYNGEE. V was trimmed by 4 bases and J by 4 bases, leaving 14 bases between them. The CDR3 bases are TGTGCCAGCAGCTCCGGTCCCACGGGAGAGACCCAGTACTTC. This codes for CASSSGPTGETQYF.

The J gene is TRBJ1-5, the V gene TRBV29-1, with 8 positions matching TRBD1. Germline trimming cut 7 bases from V and 3 bases from J; bases unmatched to any gene: 5. Germline assignment: CDR1 SQVTM and CDR2 ANQGSEA. This CDR3 is built from 13 residues. In nucleotides, the CDR3 is TGCAGCGCTAAGGGACAGGACAATCAGCCCCAGCATTTT. This codes for CSAKGQDNQPQHF.

This clone appeared a few times. The J gene is TRBJ2-1, the V gene TRBV20-1; D unclear. Per germline, CDR1 DFQATT and CDR2 SNEGSKA (reference sequence). The CDR3 totals 11 residues. The V gene lost 0 bases and the J gene lost 10 bases, with 7 bases spanning the gap. The CDR3 is CSARDLGEQFF. CDR3 sequence (DNA): TGCAGTGCTAGAGATCTGGGGGAGCAGTTCTTC.

This chain uses TRBV28 with TRBJ1-5, with D possibly TRBD1 on 5 matching bases. The CDR3 is made up of 12 amino acids. Germline V gives CDR1 MDHEN, CDR2 SYDVKM. Trimming pared 8 bases from V and 5 bases from J, leaving 10 bases between. The CDR3 DNA follows: TGTGCCAGCGGGGGAGTAGATCAGCCCCAGCATTTT. Its protein product is CASGGVDQPQHF.

The chain uses TRBV7-6 and TRBJ2-5; D remains unclear. CDR3 length: 15 amino acids. Trimming took 5 bases from V and 5 from J, leaving 18 bases between them. Germline V gene sequence: CDR1 SGHVS, CDR2 FNYEAQ. The CDR3 nucleotides are TGTGCCAGCAGCCCTGAGGCTAGGACGTATGAGACCCAGTACTTC. Translating gives CASSPEARTYETQYF.

The chain joins TRBV30 to TRBJ2-7, with D possibly being TRBD2 (6 bases). The CDR3 is made up of 16 amino acids. Looked up from germline, CDR1 is GTSNPN and CDR2 is SVGIG (reference sequence). V lost 1 base, J lost 4 bases, and 20 bases lay in between. The CDR3 nucleotides read TGTGCCTGGAGTGCTCCGCGGGACGCGGGACGGTACGAGCAGTACTTC. It specifies CAWSAPRDAGRYEQYF. The full variable domain, its missing parts supplied by reference TRBV30 and TRBJ2-7, is SQTIHQWPATLVQPVGSPLSLECTVEGTSNPNLYWYRQAAGRGLQLLFYSVGIGQISSEVPQNLSASRPQDRQFILSSKKLLLSDSGFYLCAWSAPRDAGRYEQYFGPGTRLTVT.

The V and J genes are TRBV30 and TRBJ2-5; unclear D gene. Trimming stripped 5 bases from V and 5 bases from J, with 12 bases between. Looked up from germline, CDR1 is GTSNPN and CDR2 is SVGIG (reference sequence). The CDR3 totals 12 residues. CDR3 in amino acids: CAWGLPRETQYF. DNA for the CDR3: TGTGCCTGGGGCCTGCCAAGGGAGACCCAGTACTTC.

This CDR3 reads CASSLILAGLEQFF. Written as DNA, the CDR3 is TGTGCCAGCAGCTTAATTCTAGCGGGGTTGGAGCAGTTCTTC. V is TRBV11-2 and J is TRBJ2-1; 9 nucleotides match TRBD2. CDR1 is SGHAT and CDR2 is FQNNGV in the germline V gene. The ends lost 2 bases at V and 10 bases at J; junction bases unmatched: 6. The CDR3 contains 14 residues.

This clone has a handful of counts. This sequence joins TRBV29-1 and TRBJ2-7; the match to TRBD1 covers 7 bases. Germline V gene lookup returns CDR1 SQVTM and CDR2 ANQGSEA. The trim removed 7 bases at V and 2 bases at J, leaving 11 bases unmatched. The CDR3 contains 14 residues. The CDR3 loop is CSARKGQDTYEQYF. For the CDR3, the DNA is TGCAGCGCGAGAAAAGGACAGGATACCTACGAGCAGTACTTC.

This clone was picked up a small number of times. The genes are TRBV7-2 and TRBJ2-7; 7 bases match TRBD2. Germline loops: CDR1 SGHTA, CDR2 FQGNSA. V dropped 5 bases and J dropped 2; count of bases not matched to a gene: 12. This CDR3 is built from 16 residues. The CDR3 protein is CASSLRAGDVPYEQYF. CDR3 DNA sequence: TGTGCCAGCAGCCTCAGGGCGGGGGATGTTCCCTACGAGCAGTACTTC. Full variable domain (remainder filled in from reference TRBV7-2 and TRBJ2-7): GAGVSQSPSNKVTEKGKDVELRCDPISGHTALYWYRQSLGQGLEFLIYFQGNSAPDKSGLPSDRFSAERTGGSVSTLTIQRTQQEDSAVYLCASSLRAGDVPYEQYFGPGTRLTVT.

The chain joins TRBV4-3 to TRBJ2-3; 8 nucleotides align to TRBD2. Unmatched junction bases numbered 10, after V lost 3 bases and J lost 8 bases. The length of the CDR3 is 15 residues. Germline lookup yields CDR1 LGHNA and CDR2 YSLEER. The CDR3 spells CASSHPRGAPGTQYF. The CDR3 DNA sequence: TGCGCCAGCAGCCATCCGCGGGGGGCTCCGGGTACGCAGTATTTT.

This clone was picked up a small number of times. The V call is TRBV25-1, the J call TRBJ2-3, with D possibly TRBD2 on 6 matching bases. Germline V gives CDR1 MGHDK, CDR2 SYGVNS. CDR3 length: 13 amino acids. Trimming left V 4 bases short and J 8 bases short, with 13 bases between. The CDR3 is CASSVPGEGTQYF. Here the CDR3 DNA reads TGTGCCAGCAGTGTGCCGGGGGAAGGTACGCAGTATTTT.